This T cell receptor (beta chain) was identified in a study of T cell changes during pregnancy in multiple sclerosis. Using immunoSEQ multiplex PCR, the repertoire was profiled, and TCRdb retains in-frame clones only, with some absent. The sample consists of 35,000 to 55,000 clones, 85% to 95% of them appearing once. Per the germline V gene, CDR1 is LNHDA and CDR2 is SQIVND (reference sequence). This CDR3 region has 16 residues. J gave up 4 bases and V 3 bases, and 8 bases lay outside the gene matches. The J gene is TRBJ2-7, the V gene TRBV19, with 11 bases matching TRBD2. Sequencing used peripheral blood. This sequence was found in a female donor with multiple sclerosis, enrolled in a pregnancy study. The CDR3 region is CASSMGTSGRRYEQYF. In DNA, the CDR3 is TGTGCCAGTAGTATGGGTACTAGCGGGAGAAGGTACGAGCAGTACTTC.